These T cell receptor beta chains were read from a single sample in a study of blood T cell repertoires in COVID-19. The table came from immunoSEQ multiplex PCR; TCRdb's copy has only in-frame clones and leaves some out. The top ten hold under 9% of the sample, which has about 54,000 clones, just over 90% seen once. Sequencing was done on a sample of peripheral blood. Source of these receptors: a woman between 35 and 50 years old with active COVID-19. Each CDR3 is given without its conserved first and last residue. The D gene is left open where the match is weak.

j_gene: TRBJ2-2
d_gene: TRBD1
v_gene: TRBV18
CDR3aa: ASSLTGDYPGELF

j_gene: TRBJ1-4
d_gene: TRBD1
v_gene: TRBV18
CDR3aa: ASSSGTGREKLF

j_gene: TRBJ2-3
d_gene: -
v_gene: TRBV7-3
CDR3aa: ASSPLASTDTQY

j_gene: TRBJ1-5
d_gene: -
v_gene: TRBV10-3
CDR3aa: AISGSPRRGESNQPQH

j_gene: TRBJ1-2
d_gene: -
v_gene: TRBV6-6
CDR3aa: ASSYSKGENYGYT

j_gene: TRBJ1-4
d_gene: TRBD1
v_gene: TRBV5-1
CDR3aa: ASSLAPGTGILRNGVEKLF

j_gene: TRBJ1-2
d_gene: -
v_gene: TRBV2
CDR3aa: ASRAGPTGIYGYT

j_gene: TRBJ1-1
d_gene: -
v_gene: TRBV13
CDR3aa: ASSLGRGQINTEAF

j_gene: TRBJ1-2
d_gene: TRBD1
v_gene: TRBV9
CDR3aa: ASSSRTGDHYGYT

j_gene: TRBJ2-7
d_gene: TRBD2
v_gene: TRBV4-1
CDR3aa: ASSQVPAGPSSYEQY

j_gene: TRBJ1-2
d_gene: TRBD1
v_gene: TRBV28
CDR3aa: ASRDRGRVYGYT

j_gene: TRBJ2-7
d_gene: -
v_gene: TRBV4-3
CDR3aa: ASSQEVARAYEQY

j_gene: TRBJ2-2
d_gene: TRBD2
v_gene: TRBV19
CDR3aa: ASRKTSGGVSAGELF

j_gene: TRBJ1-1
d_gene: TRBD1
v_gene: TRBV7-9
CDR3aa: ASSLDPGQGASEAF

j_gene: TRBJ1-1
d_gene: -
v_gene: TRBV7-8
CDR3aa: ASSARTAVRNTEAF

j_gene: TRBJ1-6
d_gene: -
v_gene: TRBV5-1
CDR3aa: ASSLVGSSYNSPLH

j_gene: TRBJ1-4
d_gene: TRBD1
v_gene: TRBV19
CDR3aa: ASTPGQQHEKLF

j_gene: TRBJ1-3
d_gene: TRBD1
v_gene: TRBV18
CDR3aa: ASSPLGQGAAHSGNTIY

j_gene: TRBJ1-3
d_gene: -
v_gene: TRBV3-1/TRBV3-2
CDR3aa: ASRLGSSGNTIY

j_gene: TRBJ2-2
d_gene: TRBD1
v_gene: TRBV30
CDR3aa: AWRLGRGLTGELF

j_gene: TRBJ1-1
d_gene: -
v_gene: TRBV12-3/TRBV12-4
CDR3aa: SSGGEHTEAF

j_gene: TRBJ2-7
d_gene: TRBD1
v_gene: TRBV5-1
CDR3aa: ASSRDRAPSEQY

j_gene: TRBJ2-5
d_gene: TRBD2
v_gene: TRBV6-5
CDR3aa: ASRKLAGQETQY

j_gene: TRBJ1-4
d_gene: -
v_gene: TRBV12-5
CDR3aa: ASRRSGGNEKLF

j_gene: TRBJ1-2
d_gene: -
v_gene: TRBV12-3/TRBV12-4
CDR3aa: ASSQRGAIGYT

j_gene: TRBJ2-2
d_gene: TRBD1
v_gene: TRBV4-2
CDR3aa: ASSQDRGRAGELF

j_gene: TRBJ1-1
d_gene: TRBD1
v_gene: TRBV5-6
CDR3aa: ASSPRDRNTEAF

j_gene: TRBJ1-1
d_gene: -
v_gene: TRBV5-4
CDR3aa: ASSLVGPGEAF

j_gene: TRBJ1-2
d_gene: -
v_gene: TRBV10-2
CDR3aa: ASSEGQLYGYT

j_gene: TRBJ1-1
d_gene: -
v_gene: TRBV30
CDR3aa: AWSPYTANTEAF

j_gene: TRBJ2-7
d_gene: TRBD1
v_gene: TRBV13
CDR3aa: ASSFSPGQGVDEQY

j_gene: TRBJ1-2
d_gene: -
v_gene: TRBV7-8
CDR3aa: ASRPSASAGGYT

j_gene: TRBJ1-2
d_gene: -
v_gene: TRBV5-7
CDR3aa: ASSFVGLNYGYT

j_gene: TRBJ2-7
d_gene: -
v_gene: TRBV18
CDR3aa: ASSLRQVRPYEQY

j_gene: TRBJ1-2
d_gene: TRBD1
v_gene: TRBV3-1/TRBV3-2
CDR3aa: ASSFWGTGNEGYT

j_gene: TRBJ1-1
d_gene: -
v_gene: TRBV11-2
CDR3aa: ASSSGTLNTEAF

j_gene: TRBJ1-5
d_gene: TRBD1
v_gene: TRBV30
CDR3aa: AWSGGTGSQPQH

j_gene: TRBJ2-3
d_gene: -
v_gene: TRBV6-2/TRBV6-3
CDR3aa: ASSYATGGTDTQY

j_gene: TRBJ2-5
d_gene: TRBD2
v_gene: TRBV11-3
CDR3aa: ASSKEGLADQETQY

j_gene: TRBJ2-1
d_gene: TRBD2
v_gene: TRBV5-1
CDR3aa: ASSLPLTSGGNYNEQF

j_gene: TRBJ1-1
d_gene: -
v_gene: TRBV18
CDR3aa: ASSPERGTEAF

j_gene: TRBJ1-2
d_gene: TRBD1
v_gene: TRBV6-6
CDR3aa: ASSRDRGLDYGYT

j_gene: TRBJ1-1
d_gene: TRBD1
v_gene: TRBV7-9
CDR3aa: ASRETGGWTEAF

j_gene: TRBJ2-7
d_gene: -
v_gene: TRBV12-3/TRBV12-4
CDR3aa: ASRQSSYEQY

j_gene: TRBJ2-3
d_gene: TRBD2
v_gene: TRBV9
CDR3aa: ASSETSGTSAQY

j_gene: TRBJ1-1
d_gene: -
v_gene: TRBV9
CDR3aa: ASSQTTESVAF

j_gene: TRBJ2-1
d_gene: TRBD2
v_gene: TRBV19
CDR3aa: ASSIIISGGPYNEQF

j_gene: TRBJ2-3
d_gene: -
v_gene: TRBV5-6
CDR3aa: ASRMRGGAEQY

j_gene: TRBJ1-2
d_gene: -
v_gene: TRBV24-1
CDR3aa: ATSDLPGCGQLGYT

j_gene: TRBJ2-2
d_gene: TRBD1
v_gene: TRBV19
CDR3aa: ASSLLGTANTGELF

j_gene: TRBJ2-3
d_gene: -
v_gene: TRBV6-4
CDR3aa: ASSDGGSGSTDTQY